What follows is one T cell receptor beta chain and its context. In the PCR, 60 Vbeta and 13 Jbeta primers were used. Assay: immunoSEQ multiplex PCR; the TCRdb copy retains only in-frame clones and omits some. The sample shows approximately 170,000 clones, 80% of them seen only once. The data originate from a study of cytomegalovirus exposure and HLA in healthy donors. The clonotype comes from a man younger than 35 in good health and CMV-seropositive. The sequenced sample was PBMCs.

The CDR3 DNA reads as TGTGCCAGCACCCTACTCAGGGGCCTCAATCAGCCCCAGCATTTT. Encoded protein: CASTLLRGLNQPQHF. V usage is TRBV28 and J usage is TRBJ1-5; weak D call: TRBD1 (6 bases). The CDR3 runs 15 residues. Germline V gene sequence: CDR1 MDHEN, CDR2 SYDVKM. Trimming shortened V by 7 bases and J by 3 bases, and 16 bases separated the two germline ends.